This TCR beta chain was sequenced for a study of blood T cell repertoires in COVID-19. Germline CDR1 LGHDT, CDR2 YNNKEL (reference sequence). The CDR3 length is 15 residues. Trimming took off 4 bases at V and 1 base at J, with 11 bases between the two ends. Original data processing: By means of reference gene primer amplification, nucleated cell counts were estimated. The protocol was immunoSEQ multiplex PCR, while the TCRdb copy is restricted to in-frame clones and leaves out a portion. V and J calls and clone size are copied from that table; D and trimming were computed from the DNA. Seen here are around 340,000 clones, over 85% observed once, and the top ten hold 3% to 4.5%.

The clonotype was recovered from a woman aged 55-70 years with COVID-19, enrolled during active disease. The sample was peripheral blood. V gene TRBV3-1 (or the pseudogene TRBV3-2) combines with J gene TRBJ1-3, with TRBD1 as a possible D gene (5 bases). As DNA, the CDR3 is TGTGCCAGCAGCCGGCAGGGCTTTTCTGGAAACACCATATATTTT. Its translation: CASSRQGFSGNTIYF.